This TCR beta chain was observed in a study of OX40 agonist ivuxolimab in advanced cancers. Study-wide results and limits: In a subset of nonresponders, normalized T-cell clonal expansion was also low. Clonal expansion by week 6 occurred in CD4+ and CD8+ blood T cells (at 0.1 to 3.0 mg/kg). Those patients achieving a partial response at 0.1-3.0 mg/kg showed among the lowest clonal expansion.

As regards this clone: Its antigen is unidentified.

Produced via immunoSEQ multiplex PCR; TCRdb's table is partial and in-frame only. Of some 65,000 clones in the sample, roughly 80% are singletons; the top ten hold 1.6%. Here the sequenced sample was CD4+ or CD8+ T cells sorted from blood, taken in a trial of the OX40 agonist ivuxolimab. This clonotype was sampled from an adult with an advanced solid tumor such as melanoma, head and neck, liver or kidney cancer.

CDR3 coding DNA: TGTGCCAGCAGCTTCCTGGGGGCAGATACGCAGTATTTT. This translates into CASSFLGADTQYF. The chain employs TRBV25-1 and TRBJ2-3; D tentatively fits TRBD1 or TRBD2 (5 bases each). This CDR3 spans 13 amino acids. CDR1 is MGHDK, CDR2 SYGVNS, per germline. V was cut by 6 bases and J by 4 bases, with 11 bases left in between.